A selection of T cell receptor beta chains follows, all from one sample in a study of T cells in tumors after PD-1 blockade. Method: immunoSEQ multiplex PCR; TCRdb's copy keeps in-frame clones and lacks some. The table includes 60,000 or so clones, around 80% detected once. The sequences come from PBMCs, collected before anti-PD-1 treatment. Receptors originate from a human donor with basal cell carcinoma. Both conserved end residues are part of each CDR3. The D gene is left open where the match is weak. Expanded clones are given a class, and other clones once, few, many or no size at all.

clone_size d_call j_call v_call cdr3_aa cdr3_nt
NA TRBD2 TRBJ2-7 TRBV10-3 CAISEPGGVSYEQYF TGTGCCATCAGTGAGCCGGGGGGGGTCTCCTACGAGCAGTACTTC
once NA TRBJ1-2 TRBV30 CAWVPGQGYGYTF TGTGCCTGGGTACCGGGACAAGGGTATGGCTACACCTTC
NA NA TRBJ2-2 TRBV3-1/TRBV3-2 CASSQGDTGGELFF TGTGCCAGCAGCCAAGGTGACACCGGCGGGGAGCTGTTTTTT
NA TRBD1 TRBJ2-3 TRBV5-1 CASSPQTGASTDTQYF TGCGCCAGCAGCCCCCAGACAGGGGCTAGCACAGATACGCAGTATTTT
NA TRBD1 TRBJ1-2 TRBV7-2 CASSTAHRGTNYGYTF TGTGCCAGCAGTACTGCGCACAGGGGCACAAACTATGGCTACACCTTC
NA NA TRBJ1-6 TRBV18 CASSPRGTDLYSYNSPLHF TGTGCCAGCTCACCACGGGGAACCGATCTATACTCCTATAATTCACCCCTCCACTTT
NA TRBD1 TRBJ1-5 TRBV27 CASSLRPGGSNQPQHF TGTGCCAGCAGTCTTAGACCAGGGGGTAGCAATCAGCCCCAGCATTTT
NA TRBD2 TRBJ2-3 TRBV5-1 CASSLQASGGGDTQYF TGCGCCAGCAGCTTGCAGGCTAGCGGGGGAGGAGATACGCAGTATTTT
few NA TRBJ1-5 TRBV6-5 CASASGRGFGQPQHF TGTGCCAGCGCCTCCGGGAGGGGTTTCGGTCAGCCCCAGCATTTT
NA TRBD1 TRBJ1-6 TRBV9 CASRTGTGNSPLHF TGTGCCAGCAGGACCGGGACAGGGAATTCACCCCTCCACTTT
few NA TRBJ2-5 TRBV28 CASSYHHRAEETQYF TGTGCCAGCAGTTATCATCACAGGGCCGAAGAGACCCAGTACTTC
NA TRBD1 TRBJ2-5 TRBV2 CASRDGWTGGETQYF TGTGCCAGCAGAGACGGTTGGACAGGGGGGGAGACCCAGTACTTC
few TRBD2 TRBJ2-2 TRBV19 CASRGGTGELFF TGTGCCAGTCGGGGGGGCACCGGGGAGCTGTTTTTT
NA NA TRBJ2-2 TRBV19 CASSIGAGATGELFF TGTGCCAGTAGTATAGGAGCGGGCGCCACCGGGGAGCTGTTTTTT
NA TRBD2 TRBJ2-2 TRBV19 CASSIGLAGGANTGELFF TGTGCCAGTAGTATCGGGCTAGCGGGGGGGGCGAACACCGGGGAGCTGTTTTTT
once TRBD2 TRBJ2-2 TRBV5-1 CASNGGGRDTGELFF TGCGCCAGCAACGGGGGGGGGCGAGACACCGGGGAGCTGTTTTTT
NA NA TRBJ2-2 TRBV7-6 CASSLGAANTGELFF TGTGCCAGCAGCTTAGGGGCAGCCAACACCGGGGAGCTGTTTTTT
once NA TRBJ1-2 TRBV4-2 CASSQEGGRGYTF TGTGCCAGCAGCCAAGAGGGAGGGCGAGGCTACACCTTC
NA NA TRBJ2-1 TRBV7-2 CASSLQLYNEQFF TGTGCCAGCAGCTTGCAGCTCTACAATGAGCAGTTCTTC
NA NA TRBJ1-1 TRBV27 CASSPKGARLNTEAFF TGTGCCAGCAGTCCAAAAGGGGCCAGATTGAACACTGAAGCTTTCTTT
NA NA TRBJ2-7 TRBV27 CASSFGLPGQPFNEQYF TGTGCCAGCAGTTTTGGCTTACCGGGACAACCATTCAACGAGCAGTACTTC
NA TRBD1 TRBJ2-1 TRBV6-5 CASSQGATYNEQFF TGTGCCAGCAGTCAGGGGGCAACCTACAATGAGCAGTTCTTC
few TRBD2 TRBJ2-3 TRBV7-3 CASSSRTSGGLADTQYF TGTGCCAGCAGCTCCCGAACTAGCGGGGGTCTCGCAGATACGCAGTATTTT
NA TRBD1 TRBJ1-1 TRBV7-3 CASSTGTANTEAFF TGTGCCAGCAGCACCGGGACAGCGAACACTGAAGCTTTCTTT
NA NA TRBJ2-2 TRBV5-8 CASSWRGTALNTGELFF TGTGCCAGCAGCTGGAGGGGGACAGCCCTTAACACCGGGGAGCTGTTTTTT
NA NA TRBJ2-4 TRBV3-1/TRBV3-2 CASSQGGPMVRNIQYF TGTGCCAGCAGCCAAGGGGGCCCAATGGTGCGAAACATTCAGTACTTC
NA NA TRBJ1-2 TRBV3-1/TRBV3-2 CASSQDWRADYGYTF TGTGCCAGCAGCCAAGATTGGCGAGCCGACTATGGCTACACCTTC
NA NA TRBJ2-6 TRBV5-5 CASSLGTGSGSGANVLTF TGTGCCAGCAGCTTGGGTACAGGGTCCGGCTCTGGGGCCAACGTCCTGACTTTC
few NA TRBJ1-3 TRBV29-1 CSVDGAVSGNTIYF TGCAGCGTTGATGGGGCAGTTTCTGGAAACACCATATATTTT
NA NA TRBJ1-1 TRBV2 CASSGEGPEAFF TGTGCCAGCAGTGGGGAGGGGCCTGAAGCTTTCTTT
NA TRBD2 TRBJ2-1 TRBV7-2 CASSFGGGFNEQFF TGTGCCAGCAGCTTCGGCGGGGGGTTCAATGAGCAGTTCTTC
NA TRBD2 TRBJ2-1 TRBV9 CASSATTSGLYNEQFF TGTGCCAGCAGCGCTACTACTAGCGGGCTCTACAATGAGCAGTTCTTC
NA TRBD1 TRBJ1-1 TRBV28 CASSLPGTGKYEAFF TGTGCCAGCAGTTTACCCGGGACAGGAAAGTATGAAGCTTTCTTT
once TRBD1 TRBJ1-2 TRBV18 CASSTGTGLLSYGYTF TGTGCCAGCTCAACCGGGACAGGGTTATTGAGTTATGGCTACACCTTC
NA TRBD1 TRBJ2-3 TRBV10-3 CAIRMDRGGDTQYF TGTGCCATCAGGATGGACAGGGGTGGAGATACGCAGTATTTT
NA TRBD2 TRBJ2-3 TRBV9 CASSVGAGGHTDTQYF TGTGCCAGCAGCGTAGGAGCGGGGGGCCACACAGATACGCAGTATTTT
NA TRBD2 TRBJ2-2 TRBV30 CAWMRLGGVGELFF TGTGCCTGGATGAGACTGGGGGGGGTCGGGGAGCTGTTTTTT
few NA TRBJ2-2 TRBV7-9 CASSHSSGGELFF TGTGCCAGCAGCCATTCCTCAGGCGGGGAGCTGTTTTTT
NA TRBD1 TRBJ1-1 TRBV7-9 CASSLASGTGSTEAFF TGTGCCAGCAGCTTAGCCTCCGGGACAGGGAGCACTGAAGCTTTCTTT
NA NA TRBJ1-4 TRBV30 CAWRRYGTRSEKLFF TGTGCCTGGAGACGTTACGGGACAAGAAGTGAAAAACTGTTTTTT
NA TRBD2 TRBJ2-7 TRBV27 CASRGLAGTYEQYF TGTGCCAGCAGAGGACTAGCGGGGACCTACGAGCAGTACTTC
NA TRBD1 TRBJ1-5 TRBV3-1/TRBV3-2 CASSQGFSNQPQHF TGTGCCAGCTCACAGGGGTTTAGCAATCAGCCCCAGCATTTT
NA NA TRBJ1-4 TRBV5-4 CASSGFGVGEKLFF TGTGCCAGCAGCGGATTTGGGGTCGGCGAAAAACTGTTTTTT
NA TRBD1 TRBJ2-3 TRBV5-6 CASSLRPGQATDTQYF TGTGCCAGCAGCCTACGACCGGGACAGGCAACAGATACGCAGTATTTT
NA TRBD2 TRBJ2-1 TRBV13 CASSLGEAGGRGEQFF TGTGCCAGCAGCTTAGGGGAAGCGGGAGGGCGGGGTGAGCAGTTCTTC
few NA TRBJ1-5 TRBV7-9 CASSSGLGQPQHF TGTGCCAGCAGCTCGGGTCTGGGCCAGCCCCAGCATTTT
NA NA TRBJ2-1 TRBV4-1 CASSQVNLISYNEQFF TGCGCCAGCAGCCAAGTTAACCTCATTTCCTACAATGAGCAGTTCTTC
NA TRBD2 TRBJ2-1 TRBV10-3 CAIRRTSGFYNEQFF TGTGCCATCAGGCGGACTAGCGGTTTTTACAATGAGCAGTTCTTC
NA TRBD1 TRBJ2-3 TRBV7-6 CASSARQGSTDTQYF TGTGCCAGCAGCGCCCGACAGGGATCCACAGATACGCAGTATTTT
NA NA TRBJ2-3 TRBV10-3 CAISGGSDTQYF TGTGCCATCAGTGGCGGGTCAGATACGCAGTATTTT